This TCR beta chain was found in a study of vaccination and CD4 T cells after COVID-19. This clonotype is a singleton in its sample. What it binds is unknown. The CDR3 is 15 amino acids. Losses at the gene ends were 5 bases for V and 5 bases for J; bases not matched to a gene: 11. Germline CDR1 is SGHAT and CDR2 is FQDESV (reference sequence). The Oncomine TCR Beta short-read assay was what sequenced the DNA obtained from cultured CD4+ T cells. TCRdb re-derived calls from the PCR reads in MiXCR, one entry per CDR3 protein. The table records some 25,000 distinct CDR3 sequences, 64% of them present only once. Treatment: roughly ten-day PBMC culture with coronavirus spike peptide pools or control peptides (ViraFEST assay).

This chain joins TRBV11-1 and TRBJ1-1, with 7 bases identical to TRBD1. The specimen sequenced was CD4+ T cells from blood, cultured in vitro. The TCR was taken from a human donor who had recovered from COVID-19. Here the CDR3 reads CASSRQGGWRTEAFF. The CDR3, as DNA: TGTGCCAGCAGCCGTCAGGGGGGATGGAGGACTGAAGCTTTCTTT.